This TCR beta chain was recovered during a study of shared clonotypes between healthy human individuals. The CDR3 consists of 13 residues. Germline CDR1 is WSHSY and CDR2 is SAAADI. Trimming at V came to 1 base and at J to 4 bases, leaving 1 base not matched to a gene. A note on this clone: The antigen remains unidentified.

Replicate PCRs from sorted subsets contained 200 ng DNA, which is around 30,000 T cell genomes. Assay: immunoSEQ multiplex PCR; the TCRdb copy retains only in-frame clones and omits some. The table includes 1,500,000 or so clones, 98% detected once. Study outcomes and limitations: Compared with clonotypes that all four donors shared, non-shared clonotypes had lower generation probabilities. Sampling included only blood; tissue repertoires likely differ. Clonotype sharing among donors likely depends on sequencing depth.

The specimen sequenced was naive CD4+ T cells sorted from blood. The subset here: CD45RA+ positively selected. V is TRBV10-2 and J is TRBJ2-7, with 7 bases that match TRBD1. This TCR was recovered from a young man in good health. CDR3 sequence reads: CASSEYRGYEQYF. The DNA for the CDR3 is TGCGCCAGCAGTGAGTACAGGGGTTACGAGCAGTACTTC.